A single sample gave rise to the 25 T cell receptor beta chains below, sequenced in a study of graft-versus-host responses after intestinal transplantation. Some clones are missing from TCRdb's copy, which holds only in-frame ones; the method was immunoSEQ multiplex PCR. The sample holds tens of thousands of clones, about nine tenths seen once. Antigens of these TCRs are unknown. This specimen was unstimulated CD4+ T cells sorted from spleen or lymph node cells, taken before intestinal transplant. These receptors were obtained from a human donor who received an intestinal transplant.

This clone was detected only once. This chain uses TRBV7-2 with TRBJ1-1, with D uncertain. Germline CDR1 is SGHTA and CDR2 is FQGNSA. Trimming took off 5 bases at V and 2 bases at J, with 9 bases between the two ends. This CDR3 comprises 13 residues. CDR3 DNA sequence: TGTGCCAGCAGCCGTCAGTTTAACACTGAAGCTTTCTTT. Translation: CASSRQFNTEAFF.

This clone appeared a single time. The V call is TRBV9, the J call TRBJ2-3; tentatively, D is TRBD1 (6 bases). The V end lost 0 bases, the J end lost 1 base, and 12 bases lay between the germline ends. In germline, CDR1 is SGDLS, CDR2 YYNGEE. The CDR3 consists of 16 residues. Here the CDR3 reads CASSVVHAGGTDTQYF. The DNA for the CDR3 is TGTGCCAGCAGCGTAGTACACGCAGGGGGCACAGATACGCAGTATTTT.

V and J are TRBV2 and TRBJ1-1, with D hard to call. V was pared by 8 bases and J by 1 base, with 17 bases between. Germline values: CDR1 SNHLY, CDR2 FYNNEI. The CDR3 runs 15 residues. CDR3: CASAMMNVGNTEAFF. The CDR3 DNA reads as TGTGCCAGCGCGATGATGAATGTCGGGAACACTGAAGCTTTCTTT.

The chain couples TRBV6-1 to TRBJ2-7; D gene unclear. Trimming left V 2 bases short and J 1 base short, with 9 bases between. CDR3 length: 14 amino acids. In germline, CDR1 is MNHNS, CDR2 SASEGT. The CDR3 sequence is CASSEFGGSYEQYF. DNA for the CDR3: TGTGCCAGCAGTGAATTCGGCGGTTCCTACGAGCAGTACTTC.

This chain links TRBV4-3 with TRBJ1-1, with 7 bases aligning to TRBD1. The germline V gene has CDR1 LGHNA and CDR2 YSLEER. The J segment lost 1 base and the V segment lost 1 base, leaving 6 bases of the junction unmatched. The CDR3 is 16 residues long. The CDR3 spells CASSQGPAGGNTEAFF. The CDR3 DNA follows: TGCGCCAGCAGCCAAGGTCCAGCAGGGGGGAACACTGAAGCTTTCTTT.

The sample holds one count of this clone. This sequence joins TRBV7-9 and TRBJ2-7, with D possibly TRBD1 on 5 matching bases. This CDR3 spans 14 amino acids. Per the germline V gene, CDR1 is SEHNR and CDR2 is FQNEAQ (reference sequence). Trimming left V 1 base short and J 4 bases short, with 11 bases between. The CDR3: CASSLEHRWYEQYF. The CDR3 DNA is TGTGCCAGCAGCTTAGAGCACAGGTGGTACGAGCAGTACTTC.

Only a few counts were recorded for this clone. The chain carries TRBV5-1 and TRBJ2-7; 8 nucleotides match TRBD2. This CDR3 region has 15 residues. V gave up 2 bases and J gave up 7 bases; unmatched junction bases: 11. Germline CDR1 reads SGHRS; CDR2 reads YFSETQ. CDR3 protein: CASSFRSGAPGEQYF. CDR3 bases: TGCGCCAGCAGCTTTCGTAGCGGGGCCCCGGGGGAGCAGTACTTC.

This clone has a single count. The CDR3 reads CASSPHNAQPQHF. The CDR3 region has the DNA TGTGCCAGCAGCCCGCACAACGCTCAGCCCCAGCATTTT. The chain links TRBV7-2 to TRBJ1-5; D call uncertain. This CDR3 spans 13 amino acids. Between the trimmed V and J ends, which lost 5 bases and 6 bases, there was a span of 11 bases. Germline V CDR1 and CDR2: SGHTA, FQGNSA.

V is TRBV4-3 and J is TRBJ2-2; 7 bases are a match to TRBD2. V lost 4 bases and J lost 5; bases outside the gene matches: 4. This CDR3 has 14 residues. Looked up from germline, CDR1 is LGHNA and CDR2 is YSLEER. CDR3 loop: CASSRSGVTGELFF. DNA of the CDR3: TGCGCCAGCAGCCGCAGCGGGGTTACCGGGGAGCTGTTTTTT.

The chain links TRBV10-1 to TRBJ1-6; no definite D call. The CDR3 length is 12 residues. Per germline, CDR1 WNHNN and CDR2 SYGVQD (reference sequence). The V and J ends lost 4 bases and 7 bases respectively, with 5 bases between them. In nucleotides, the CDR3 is TGCGCCAGCAGTGTCGGGAATTCACCCCTCCACTTT. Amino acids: CASSVGNSPLHF.

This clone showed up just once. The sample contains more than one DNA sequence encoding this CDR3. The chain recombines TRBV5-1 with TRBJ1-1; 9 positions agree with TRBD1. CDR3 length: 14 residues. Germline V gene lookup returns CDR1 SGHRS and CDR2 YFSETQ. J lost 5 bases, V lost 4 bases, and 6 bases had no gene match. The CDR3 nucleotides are TGCGCCAGCAGCACCCGGACAGGGGTGACTGAAGCTTTCTTT. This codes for CASSTRTGVTEAFF.

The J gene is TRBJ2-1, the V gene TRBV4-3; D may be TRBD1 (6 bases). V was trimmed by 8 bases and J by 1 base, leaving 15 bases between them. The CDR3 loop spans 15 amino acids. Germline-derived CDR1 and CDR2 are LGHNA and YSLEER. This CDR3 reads CASGSKGGSYNEQFF. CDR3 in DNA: TGCGCCAGCGGATCGAAAGGGGGTTCCTACAATGAGCAGTTCTTC.

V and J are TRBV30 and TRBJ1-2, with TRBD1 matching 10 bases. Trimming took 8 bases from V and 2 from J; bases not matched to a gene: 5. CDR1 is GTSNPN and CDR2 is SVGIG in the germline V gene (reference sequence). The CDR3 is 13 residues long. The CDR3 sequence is CAGGQGTNYGYTF. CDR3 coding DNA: TGTGCCGGGGGACAGGGGACAAACTATGGCTACACCTTC.

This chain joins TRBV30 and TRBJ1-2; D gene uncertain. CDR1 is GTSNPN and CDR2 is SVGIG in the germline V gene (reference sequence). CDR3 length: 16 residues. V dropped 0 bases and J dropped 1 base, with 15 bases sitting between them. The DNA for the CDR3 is TGTGCCTGGAGTGTAGCGGGCTTCCCCTTTAACTATGGCTACACCTTC. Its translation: CAWSVAGFPFNYGYTF.

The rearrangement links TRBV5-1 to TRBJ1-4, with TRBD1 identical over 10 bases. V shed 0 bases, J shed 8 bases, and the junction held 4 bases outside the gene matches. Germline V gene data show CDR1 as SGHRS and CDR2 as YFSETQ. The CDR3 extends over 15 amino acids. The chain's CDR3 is CASSLAGTGEEKLFF. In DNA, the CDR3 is TGCGCCAGCAGCTTGGCCGGGACAGGGGAGGAAAAACTGTTTTTT.

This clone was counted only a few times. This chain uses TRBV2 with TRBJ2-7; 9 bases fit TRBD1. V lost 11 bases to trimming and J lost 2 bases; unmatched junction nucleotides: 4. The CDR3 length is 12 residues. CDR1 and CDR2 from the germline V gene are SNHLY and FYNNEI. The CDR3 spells CAGRDRAYEQYF. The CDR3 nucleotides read TGTGCCGGCCGGGACAGGGCCTACGAGCAGTACTTC.

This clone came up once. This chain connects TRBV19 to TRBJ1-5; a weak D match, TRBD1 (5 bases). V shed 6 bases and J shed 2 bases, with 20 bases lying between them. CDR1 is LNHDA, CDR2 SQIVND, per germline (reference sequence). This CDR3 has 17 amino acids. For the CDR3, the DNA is TGTGCCAGTAGCGGCCCCCGCGGGGGTTTGGGCAATCAGCCCCAGCATTTT. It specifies CASSGPRGGLGNQPQHF.

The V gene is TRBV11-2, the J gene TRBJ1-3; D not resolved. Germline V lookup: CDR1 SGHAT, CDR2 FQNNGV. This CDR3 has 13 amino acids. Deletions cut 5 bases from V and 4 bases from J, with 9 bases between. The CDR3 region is CASSPFEGNTIYF. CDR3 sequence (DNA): TGTGCCAGCAGCCCATTCGAGGGAAACACCATATATTTT.

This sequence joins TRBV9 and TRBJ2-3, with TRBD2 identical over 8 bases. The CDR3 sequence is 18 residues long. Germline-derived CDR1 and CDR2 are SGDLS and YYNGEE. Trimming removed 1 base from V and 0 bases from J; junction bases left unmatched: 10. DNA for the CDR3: TGTGCCAGCAGCGTAAGAGATGCGGGGGGACCTAGCACAGATACGCAGTATTTT. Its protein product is CASSVRDAGGPSTDTQYF.

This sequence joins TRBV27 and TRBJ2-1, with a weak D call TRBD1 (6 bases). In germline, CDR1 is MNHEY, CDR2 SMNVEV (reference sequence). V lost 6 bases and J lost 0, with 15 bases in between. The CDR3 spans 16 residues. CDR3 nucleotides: TGTGCCAGCAGACCCACAGGGCGTAGCTCCTACAATGAGCAGTTCTTC. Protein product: CASRPTGRSSYNEQFF.

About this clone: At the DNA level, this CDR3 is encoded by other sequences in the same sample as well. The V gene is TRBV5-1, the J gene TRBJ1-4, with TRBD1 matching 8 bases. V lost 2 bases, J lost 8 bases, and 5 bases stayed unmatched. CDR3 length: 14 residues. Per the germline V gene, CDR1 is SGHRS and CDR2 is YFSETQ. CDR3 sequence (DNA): TGCGCCAGCAGCTTAGGACAGGGTGAGGAAAAACTGTTTTTT. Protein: CASSLGQGEEKLFF.

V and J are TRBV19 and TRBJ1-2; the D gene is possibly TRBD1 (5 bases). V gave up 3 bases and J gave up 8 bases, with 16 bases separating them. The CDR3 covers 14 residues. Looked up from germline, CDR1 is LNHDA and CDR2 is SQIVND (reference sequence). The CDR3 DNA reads TGTGCCAGTAGTATGGGACGGGGGGACCTGGGCTACACCTTC. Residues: CASSMGRGDLGYTF. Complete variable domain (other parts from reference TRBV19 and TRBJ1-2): DGGITQSPKYLFRKEGQNVTLSCEQNLNHDAMYWYRQDPGQGLRLIYYSQIVNDFQKGDIAEGYSVSREKKESFPLTVTSAQKNPTAFYLCASSMGRGDLGYTFGSGTRLTVV.

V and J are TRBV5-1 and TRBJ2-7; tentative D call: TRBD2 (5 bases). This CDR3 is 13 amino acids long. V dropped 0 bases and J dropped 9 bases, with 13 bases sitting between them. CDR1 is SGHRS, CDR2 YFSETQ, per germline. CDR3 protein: CASSLAGARGQYF. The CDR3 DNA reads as TGCGCCAGCAGCTTGGCCGGCGCCCGGGGGCAGTACTTC.

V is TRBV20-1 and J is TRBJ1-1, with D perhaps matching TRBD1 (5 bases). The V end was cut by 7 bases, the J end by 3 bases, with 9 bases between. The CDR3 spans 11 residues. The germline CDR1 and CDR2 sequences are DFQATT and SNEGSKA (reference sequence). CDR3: CSVGGDTEAFF. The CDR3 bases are TGCAGTGTGGGGGGGGACACTGAAGCTTTCTTT.

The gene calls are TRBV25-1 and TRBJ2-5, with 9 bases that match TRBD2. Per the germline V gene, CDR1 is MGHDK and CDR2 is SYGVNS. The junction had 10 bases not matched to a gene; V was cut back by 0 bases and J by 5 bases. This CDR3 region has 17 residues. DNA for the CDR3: TGTGCCAGCAGTGAATATCGAGCAGCGGGGGGCGGGGAGACCCAGTACTTC. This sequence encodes CASSEYRAAGGGETQYF.